Presented here are 25 T cell receptor beta chains from one specimen sequenced in a study of regulatory T cells in long-lasting Graves disease. Time point noted: newly diagnosed GD, antithyroid drugs for less than 3 months. PBMC-derived RNA was used for the TCR library. To make TCR beta libraries, researchers used iRepertoire HTBI primers and Arm-PCR of CDR3 regions. TCRdb reanalysed the multiplex PCR reads using MiXCR and keeps one entry per CDR3 protein. Counted here are 400,000 to 500,000 distinct CDR3 sequences, approximately 14% occurring once; the ten biggest clones make up roughly a sixth. These same records also appear under a second study, on T cells in Graves' hyperthyroidism and ophthalmopathy.

The sequencing used peripheral blood mononuclear cells (PBMCs), collected at new diagnosis, from a patient treated with antithyroid drugs. The receptor set was obtained from a woman aged 45-65 years with Graves disease.

This clonotype was counted a few times. The chain has TRBV5-5 and TRBJ2-7; TRBD2 agrees at 13 bases. Trimming cost V 3 bases and J 5 bases; bases outside gene matches: 5. Germline V CDR1 and CDR2: SGHKS, YYEKEE (reference sequence). The CDR3 is 15 amino acids. The CDR3 here is CASSWGLAGLDEQYF. DNA for the CDR3: TGTGCCAGCAGCTGGGGACTAGCGGGACTCGACGAGCAGTACTTC.

This clonotype was picked up a small number of times. The chain links TRBV6-2 or TRBV6-3 to TRBJ2-7; D not certain. The V gene lost 6 bases and the J gene lost 6 bases, with 18 bases spanning the gap. The CDR3 contains 14 residues. The germline gives CDR1 MNHEY, CDR2 SVGEGT. CDR3 protein: CASRDDGLFPEQYF. The CDR3 nucleotides are TGTGCCAGCAGGGACGACGGGCTCTTTCCCGAGCAGTACTTC.

The chain couples TRBV6-2 or TRBV6-3 to TRBJ1-1; D is unresolved. CDR3 size: 14 residues. V gave up 8 bases and J gave up 0 bases, with 13 bases separating them. Germline CDR1 reads MNHEY; CDR2 reads SVGEGT. The CDR3 loop is CASVLGPLNTEAFF. The CDR3 nucleotides are TGTGCCAGCGTGCTAGGCCCTTTGAACACTGAAGCTTTCTTT.

In its sample, this clonotype was seen many times. V is TRBV20-1 and J is TRBJ2-3; TRBD1 matches at 10 bases. The CDR3 runs 15 residues. Germline V gives CDR1 DFQATT, CDR2 SNEGSKA (reference sequence). J was trimmed by 5 bases and V by 6 bases; bases with no gene match: 11. The chain's CDR3 is CSATTGTGDVDTQYF. CDR3 sequence (DNA): TGCAGTGCAACTACCGGGACAGGGGATGTAGATACGCAGTATTTT.

In this sample, this clonotype turned up a few times. The V call is TRBV12-3 or TRBV12-4, the J call TRBJ2-2; TRBD2 aligns across 14 bases. The CDR3 contains 22 residues. Germline trimming cut 0 bases from V and 1 base from J; bases unmatched to any gene: 13. CDR3 residues: CASSLAYFTGLAGEENTGELFF. DNA of the CDR3: TGTGCCAGCAGTTTAGCCTATTTTACGGGACTAGCGGGAGAAGAGAACACCGGGGAGCTGTTTTTT.

On this clonotype: Since a much larger clone is just one base distant, this may be a read error. V gene TRBV13 combines with J gene TRBJ2-2; possible D gene TRBD1, 7 bases. Germline V gives CDR1 PRHDT, CDR2 FYEKMQ (reference sequence). The CDR3 length is 16 residues. The DNA of the CDR3 is TGTGCCAACAGCTTAGAGGGGGCCGGGGGCACCGGGGAGCTGTTTTTT. Residues: CANSLEGAGGTGELFF.

In the case of this clonotype: A much larger clone sits a single nucleotide away, making a read error possible. The chain recombines TRBV2 with TRBJ1-5; TRBD1 is a possible D gene (5 bases). Trimming removed 8 bases from V and 3 bases from J, with 17 bases in between. This CDR3 is 15 amino acids long. Looked up from germline, CDR1 is SNHLY and CDR2 is FYNNEI. This CDR3 is CASGGKGRVNQPQHF. As DNA, the CDR3 is TGTGCCAGCGGGGGGAAAGGCAGGGTCAATCAGCCCCAGCATTTT.

The chain employs TRBV13 and TRBJ2-7, with D possibly being TRBD2 (5 bases). The germline gives CDR1 PRHDT, CDR2 FYEKMQ (reference sequence). The CDR3 is made up of 12 amino acids. V was pared by 5 bases and J by 5 bases, with 10 bases between. In nucleotides, the CDR3 is TGTGCCAGCAGCAGGACCGGGAACGAGCAGTACTTC. This gives the protein CASSRTGNEQYF.

Comments on this clonotype: It may be a read error: a sequence one base away is much more abundant. The chain carries TRBV29-1 and TRBJ2-7, with 7 bases fitting TRBD1. The germline gives CDR1 SQVTM, CDR2 ANQGSEA. This CDR3 comprises 11 residues. V shed 7 bases, J shed 3 bases, and the junction held 3 bases outside the gene matches. DNA of the CDR3: TGCAGCGCCGGGGACAGCTACGAGCAGTACTTC. This encodes CSAGDSYEQYF.

The rearrangement links TRBV5-1 to TRBJ2-2, with D perhaps matching TRBD1 (6 bases). CDR3 size: 15 residues. CDR1 and CDR2 from the germline V gene are SGHRS and YFSETQ. The V end was cut by 4 bases, the J end by 7 bases, with 17 bases between. CDR3 sequence: CASSPGTLLIGELFF. CDR3 coding DNA: TGCGCCAGCAGCCCCGGGACACTCTTAATCGGGGAGCTGTTTTTT.

The chain joins TRBV10-1 to TRBJ2-7; D is unclear. The V end lost 3 bases, the J end lost 7 bases, and 13 bases lay between the germline ends. This CDR3 has 13 residues. Germline CDR1 WNHNN, CDR2 SYGVQD (reference sequence). CDR3 sequence (DNA): TGCGCCAGCAGTGAATATGTGTTCGGGGAGCAGTACTTC. Its protein product is CASSEYVFGEQYF.

In its sample, this clonotype was seen many times. This chain joins TRBV20-1 and TRBJ2-1; D ambiguous. The germline V gene has CDR1 DFQATT and CDR2 SNEGSKA (reference sequence). CDR3 length equals 14 residues. V dropped 3 bases and J dropped 5 bases, with 14 bases sitting between them. The CDR3 reads CSASSGRINNEQFF. In DNA, the CDR3 is TGCAGTGCTAGCTCTGGACGGATTAACAATGAGCAGTTCTTC.

This clonotype was detected many times. The chain has TRBV7-8 and TRBJ2-1; either TRBD1 or TRBD2 may supply D (5 bases each). This CDR3 is 15 amino acids long. V was clipped by 0 bases and J by 2 bases, with 8 bases between them. From germline, CDR1 is SGHVS and CDR2 FQNEAQ. CDR3 in amino acids: CASSLAGDPYNEQFF. In DNA, the CDR3 is TGTGCCAGCAGCTTAGCGGGGGATCCCTACAATGAGCAGTTCTTC.

This clonotype has a count of ten or more. The chain carries TRBV2 and TRBJ1-1, with 7 bases lining up with TRBD1. Germline trimming cut 8 bases from V and 1 base from J; bases unmatched to any gene: 4. Per germline, CDR1 SNHLY and CDR2 FYNNEI. This CDR3 has 13 amino acids. CDR3 loop: CASGRTGNTEAFF. As DNA, the CDR3 is TGTGCCAGCGGGCGGACAGGGAACACTGAAGCTTTCTTT.

The V and J genes are TRBV5-1 and TRBJ2-7; D possibly corresponds to TRBD1 (6 bases). This CDR3 is 14 amino acids long. CDR1 is SGHRS, CDR2 YFSETQ, per germline. V dropped 3 bases and J dropped 2 bases, with 12 bases sitting between them. This chain's CDR3 is CASSSDRPTYEQYF. CDR3 coding DNA: TGCGCCAGCAGCTCTGACAGGCCTACCTACGAGCAGTACTTC.

This clonotype was found many times. The rearrangement uses TRBV27 and TRBJ2-7; 14 bases map to TRBD2. CDR1 and CDR2 from the germline V gene are MNHEY and SMNVEV (reference sequence). Losses at the gene ends were 5 bases for V and 6 bases for J; bases not matched to a gene: 9. The CDR3 extends over 16 amino acids. The CDR3 sequence: CASSKTGTSGRSEQYF. In DNA, the CDR3 is TGTGCCAGCAGTAAGACCGGGACTAGCGGGAGATCCGAGCAGTACTTC.

This clonotype came up a few times. The V gene is TRBV19, the J gene TRBJ2-5; D ambiguous. The V end was cut by 6 bases, the J end by 3 bases, with 20 bases between. The CDR3 runs 16 residues. Germline-derived CDR1 and CDR2 are LNHDA and SQIVND (reference sequence). CDR3 residues: CASRKNFRAQKETQYF. The CDR3 DNA reads TGTGCCAGTAGGAAAAACTTCCGGGCCCAAAAAGAGACCCAGTACTTC.

The V call is TRBV7-3, the J call TRBJ2-2, with 8 bases matching TRBD2. J lost 7 bases, V lost 6 bases, and 10 bases had no gene match. Germline CDR1 and CDR2: SGHTA and FQGTGA. This CDR3 has 15 residues. CDR3 region: CASSLFAGGNGELFF. The CDR3 nucleotides are TGTGCCAGCAGTTTATTCGCGGGAGGTAACGGGGAGCTGTTTTTT.

This clonotype has at least ten counts. The chain combines TRBV27 with TRBJ1-2; D is perhaps TRBD1 (6 bases). V was clipped by 5 bases and J by 0 bases, with 16 bases between them. The CDR3 length is 16 residues. The germline V gene has CDR1 MNHEY and CDR2 SMNVEV (reference sequence). The DNA of the CDR3 is TGTGCCAGCAGTGCGCTCGACGGGGGCACTAACTATGGCTACACCTTC. Protein sequence: CASSALDGGTNYGYTF.

Many counts were recorded for this clonotype. CDR3 DNA: TGTGCCAGCAGTACAGGGTATAGCTACGAGCAGTACTTC. It translates to CASSTGYSYEQYF. This chain joins TRBV12-3 or TRBV12-4 and TRBJ2-7; a weak D match, TRBD1 (6 bases). Trimming shortened V by 5 bases and J by 3 bases, and 11 bases separated the two germline ends. This CDR3 is 13 amino acids long.

This clonotype came up many times. The chain uses TRBV5-6 and TRBJ2-3; D is unclear. Trimming shortened V by 2 bases and J by 1 base, and 8 bases separated the two germline ends. Germline CDR1 and CDR2: SGHDT and YYEEEE. The CDR3 spans 14 residues. This CDR3 reads CASSFPRGTDTQYF. CDR3 bases: TGTGCCAGCAGCTTCCCTCGGGGCACAGATACGCAGTATTTT.

The sample holds many counts of this clonotype. This sequence joins TRBV5-5 and TRBJ1-5; D possibly corresponds to TRBD1 (5 bases). V lost 1 base and J lost 3, with 11 bases in between. The V gene's germline CDR1 is SGHKS and CDR2 YYEKEE (reference sequence). The CDR3 runs 15 residues. The CDR3 loop reads CASSLFSGNNQPQHF. DNA of the CDR3: TGTGCCAGCAGCTTGTTTTCAGGGAACAATCAGCCCCAGCATTTT.

This clonotype was counted at least ten times. CDR3 DNA sequence: TGTGCCACCTCGAGACAGCCTCAAGAGACCCAGTACTTC. It is translated as CATSRQPQETQYF. The chain uses TRBV10-3 and TRBJ2-5; possibly TRBD1 for D (5 bases). CDR3 length: 13 residues. Germline values: CDR1 ENHRY, CDR2 SYGVKD. With 10 bases removed from V and 2 bases from J, the gap between germline ends came to 14 bases.

On this clonotype: Since a much larger clone is just one base distant, this may be a read error. The CDR3 spells CASSLLGPSYDQYF. The CDR3 DNA reads TGTGCCAGCAGTTTATTAGGGCCGTCCTACGACCAGTACTTC. The genes are TRBV12-3 or TRBV12-4 and TRBJ2-7; D gene unclear. The CDR3 runs to 14 residues.

J is TRBJ1-4 and V is TRBV10-2; D call uncertain. The length of the CDR3 is 14 residues. Trimming removed 0 bases at V and 8 bases at J, with 10 bases between. Germline loops: CDR1 WSHSY, CDR2 SAAADI. The CDR3 reads CASSESFVGEKLFF. The CDR3 nucleotides read TGCGCCAGCAGTGAGTCGTTCGTAGGGGAAAAACTGTTTTTT.